A selection of T cell receptor beta chains follows, all from one sample in a study of blood T cell repertoires in COVID-19. Here immunoSEQ multiplex PCR was the method, and the copy in TCRdb shows in-frame clones only, minus some. The table has around 100,000 clones, 84% seen once. Sequenced sample: peripheral blood. Receptors originate from a human donor in a cohort sampled during active COVID-19. CDR3s include the opening cysteine and the closing phenylalanine or tryptophan. A D gene is named only where the DNA matches it firmly.

>TRBV4-1|NA|TRBJ1-1
TGCGCCAGCAGCCAAGATATCCAGGGAGGGACTGAAGCTTTCTTT
CASSQDIQGGTEAFF
>TRBV2|TRBD2|TRBJ2-1
TGTGCCAGCAAGGCTAGCGGGGGCCCAAGCTCCTACAATGAGCAGTTCTTC
CASKASGGPSSYNEQFF
>TRBV7-2|TRBD1|TRBJ1-2
TGTGCCAGCAGCTGGGGACAGGGGTTGACTGGTGGCTACACCTTC
CASSWGQGLTGGYTF
>TRBV7-9|NA|TRBJ2-2
TGTGCCAGCAGCTTAGCCATGAACACCGGGGAGCTGTTTTTT
CASSLAMNTGELFF
>TRBV5-4|TRBD1|TRBJ2-7
TGTGCCAGCAGCCCCCCCCAGGGGGCCGAGCAGTACTTC
CASSPPQGAEQYF
>TRBV7-9|TRBD2|TRBJ2-1
TGTGCCAGCAGCTTCGGGGCGGGGGGGCCGAAAGGTGATGAGCAGTTCTTC
CASSFGAGGPKGDEQFF
>TRBV5-1|NA|TRBJ2-1
TGCGCCTCCAAAGGGACAAGAGAATACAATGAGCAGTTCTTC
CASKGTREYNEQFF
>TRBV2|NA|TRBJ2-7
TGTGCCAGCAGACAGGGCTCGTACGAGCAGTACTTC
CASRQGSYEQYF
>TRBV2|NA|TRBJ1-2
TGTGCCAGCAGTGCCGAGGCTAACTATGGCTACACCTTC
CASSAEANYGYTF
>TRBV4-2|TRBD1|TRBJ1-4
TGTGCCAGCAGCCCAGGGGGCGCGGGGTCTGAAAAACTGTTTTTT
CASSPGGAGSEKLFF
>TRBV5-1|TRBD1|TRBJ1-1
TGCGCCAGCAGCTTTGGGACAGCGATAAACACTGAAGCTTTCTTT
CASSFGTAINTEAFF